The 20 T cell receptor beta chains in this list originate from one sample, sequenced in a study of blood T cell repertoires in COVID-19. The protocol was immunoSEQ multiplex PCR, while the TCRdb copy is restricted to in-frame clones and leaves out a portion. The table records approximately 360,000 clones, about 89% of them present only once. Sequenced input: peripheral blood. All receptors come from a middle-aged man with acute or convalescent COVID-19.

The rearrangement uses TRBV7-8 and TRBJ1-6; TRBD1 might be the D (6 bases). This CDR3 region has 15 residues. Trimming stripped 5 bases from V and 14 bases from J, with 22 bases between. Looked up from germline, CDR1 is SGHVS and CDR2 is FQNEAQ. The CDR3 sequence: CASSPPGQPFRTLHF. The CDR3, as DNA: TGTGCCAGCAGCCCGCCCGGACAGCCCTTTCGAACCCTCCACTTT.

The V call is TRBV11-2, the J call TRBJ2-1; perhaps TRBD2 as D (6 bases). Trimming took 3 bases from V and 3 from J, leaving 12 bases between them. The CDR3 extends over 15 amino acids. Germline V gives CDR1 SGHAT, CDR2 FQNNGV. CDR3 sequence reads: CASSFWEENYNEQFF. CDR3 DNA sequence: TGTGCCAGCAGCTTTTGGGAGGAGAACTACAATGAGCAGTTCTTC.

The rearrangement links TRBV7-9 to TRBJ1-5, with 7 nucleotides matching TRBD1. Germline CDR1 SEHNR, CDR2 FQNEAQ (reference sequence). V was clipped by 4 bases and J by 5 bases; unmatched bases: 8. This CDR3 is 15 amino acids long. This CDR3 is CASSSPRDSHQPQHF. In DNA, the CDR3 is TGTGCCAGCAGCTCCCCGCGGGACAGCCATCAGCCCCAGCATTTT.

CDR3 region: CASSQEREVVVPFF. CDR3 DNA sequence: TGCGCCAGCAGCCAAGAACGGGAGGTCGTTGTTCCTTTCTTT. The rearrangement joins TRBV4-1 to TRBJ1-1; no reliable D call. The V gene lost 0 bases and the J gene lost 12 bases, with 17 bases spanning the gap. The CDR3 totals 14 residues. Germline CDR1 is MGHRA and CDR2 is YSYEKL.

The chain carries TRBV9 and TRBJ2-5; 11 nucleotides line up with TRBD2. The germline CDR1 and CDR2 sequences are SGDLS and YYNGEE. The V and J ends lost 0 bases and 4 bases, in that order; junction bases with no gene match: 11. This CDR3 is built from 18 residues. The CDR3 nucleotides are TGTGCCAGCAGCGTAGGCGAGACTAGCGGGATTGGGGTAGAGACCCAGTACTTC. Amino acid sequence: CASSVGETSGIGVETQYF. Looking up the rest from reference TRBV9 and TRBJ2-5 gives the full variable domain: DSGVTQTPKHLITATGQRVTLRCSPRSGDLSVYWYQQSLDQGLQFLIQYYNGEERAKGNILERFSAQQFPDLHSELNLSSLELGDSALYFCASSVGETSGIGVETQYFGPGTRLLVL.

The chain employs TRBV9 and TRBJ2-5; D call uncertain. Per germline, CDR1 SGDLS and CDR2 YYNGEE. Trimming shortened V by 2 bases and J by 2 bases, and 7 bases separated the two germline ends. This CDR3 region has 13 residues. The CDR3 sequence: CASSVAVQETQYF. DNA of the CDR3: TGTGCCAGCAGCGTTGCAGTTCAAGAGACCCAGTACTTC.

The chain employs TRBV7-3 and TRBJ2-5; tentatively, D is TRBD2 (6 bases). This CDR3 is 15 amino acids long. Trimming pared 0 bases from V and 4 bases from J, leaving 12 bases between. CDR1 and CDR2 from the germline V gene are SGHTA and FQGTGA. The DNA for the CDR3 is TGTGCCAGCAGCTTAACTGCCGGGAGCGGAGAGACCCAGTACTTC. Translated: CASSLTAGSGETQYF.

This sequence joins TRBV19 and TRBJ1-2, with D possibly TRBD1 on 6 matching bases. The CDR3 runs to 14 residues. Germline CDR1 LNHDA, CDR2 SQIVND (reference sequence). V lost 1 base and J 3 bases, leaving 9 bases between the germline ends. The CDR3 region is CASSIGTGHYGYTF. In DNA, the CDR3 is TGTGCCAGTAGTATAGGAACAGGGCACTATGGCTACACCTTC.

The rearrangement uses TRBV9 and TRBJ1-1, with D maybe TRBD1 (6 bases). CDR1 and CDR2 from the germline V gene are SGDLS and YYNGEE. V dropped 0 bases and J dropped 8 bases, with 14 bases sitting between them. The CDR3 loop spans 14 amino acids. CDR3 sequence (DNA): TGTGCCAGCAGCGTAGATGTGGGACACCCCGAAGCTTTCTTT. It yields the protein CASSVDVGHPEAFF.

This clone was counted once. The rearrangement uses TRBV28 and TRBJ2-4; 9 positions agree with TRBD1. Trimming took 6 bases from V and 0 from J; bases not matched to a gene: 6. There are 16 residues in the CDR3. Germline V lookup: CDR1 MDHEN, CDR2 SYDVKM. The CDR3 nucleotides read TGTGCCAGCAGGGTGACAGGGGGGGTAGCCAAAAACATTCAGTACTTC. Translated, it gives CASRVTGGVAKNIQYF.

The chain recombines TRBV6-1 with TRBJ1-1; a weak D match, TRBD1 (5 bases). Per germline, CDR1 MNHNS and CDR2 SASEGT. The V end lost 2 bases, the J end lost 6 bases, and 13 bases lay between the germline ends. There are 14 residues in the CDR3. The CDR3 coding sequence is TGTGCCAGCAGTGAATCGGCATTAGGGGCTGAAGCTTTCTTT. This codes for CASSESALGAEAFF.

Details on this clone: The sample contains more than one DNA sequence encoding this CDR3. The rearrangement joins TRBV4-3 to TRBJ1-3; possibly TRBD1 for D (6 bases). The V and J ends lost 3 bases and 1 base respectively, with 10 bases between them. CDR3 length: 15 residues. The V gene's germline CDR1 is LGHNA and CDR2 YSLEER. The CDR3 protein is CASSQGTGSGNTIYF. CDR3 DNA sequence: TGCGCCAGCAGCCAGGGAACAGGGTCTGGAAACACCATATATTTT.

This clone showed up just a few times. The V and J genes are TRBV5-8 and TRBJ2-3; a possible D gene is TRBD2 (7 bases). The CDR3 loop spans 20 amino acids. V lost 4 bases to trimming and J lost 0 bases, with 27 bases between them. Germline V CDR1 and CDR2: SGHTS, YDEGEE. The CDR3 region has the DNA TGTGCCAGCAGCCTGAAGCAAACACGGGGGGCCCTGGACAGCACAGATACGCAGTATTTT. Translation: CASSLKQTRGALDSTDTQYF.

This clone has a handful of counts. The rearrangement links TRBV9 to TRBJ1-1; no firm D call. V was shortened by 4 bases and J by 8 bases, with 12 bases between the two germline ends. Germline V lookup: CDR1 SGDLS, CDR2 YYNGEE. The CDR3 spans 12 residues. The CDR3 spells CASSPGSEEAFF. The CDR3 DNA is TGTGCCAGCAGCCCGGGGTCCGAGGAAGCTTTCTTT.

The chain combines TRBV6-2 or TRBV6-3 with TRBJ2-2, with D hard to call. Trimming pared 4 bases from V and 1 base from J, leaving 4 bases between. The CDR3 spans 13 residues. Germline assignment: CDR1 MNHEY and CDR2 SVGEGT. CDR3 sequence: CASSSVNTGELFF. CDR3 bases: TGTGCCAGCAGTTCCGTGAACACCGGGGAGCTGTTTTTT.

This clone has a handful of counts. The CDR3 loop reads CASSAGGAAYEAFF. In nucleotides, the CDR3 is TGTGCCAGCAGCGCGGGGGGAGCAGCCTATGAAGCTTTCTTT. The chain joins TRBV7-3 to TRBJ1-1, with D tentatively TRBD1 (5 bases). The V end lost 5 bases, the J end lost 7 bases, and 17 bases lay between the germline ends. Per germline, CDR1 SGHTA and CDR2 FQGTGA. The CDR3 has 14 amino acids.

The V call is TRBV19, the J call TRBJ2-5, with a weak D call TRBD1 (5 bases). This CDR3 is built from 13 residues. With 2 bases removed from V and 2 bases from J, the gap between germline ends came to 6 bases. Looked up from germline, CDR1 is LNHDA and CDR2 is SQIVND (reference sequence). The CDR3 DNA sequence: TGTGCCAGTAGTATACCAGGGCAAGAGACCCAGTACTTC. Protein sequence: CASSIPGQETQYF.

The CDR3 DNA follows: TGTGCCAGCAGTTACTCTCGTGGAGCTAGAGCTGGCTACACCTTC. Translating it yields CASSYSRGARAGYTF. V gene TRBV6-5 combines with J gene TRBJ1-2, with D uncertain. This CDR3 has 15 amino acids. The ends were cut back, 0 bases at V and 7 bases at J, with 15 bases in the middle. Germline CDR1 and CDR2: MNHEY and SVGAGI.

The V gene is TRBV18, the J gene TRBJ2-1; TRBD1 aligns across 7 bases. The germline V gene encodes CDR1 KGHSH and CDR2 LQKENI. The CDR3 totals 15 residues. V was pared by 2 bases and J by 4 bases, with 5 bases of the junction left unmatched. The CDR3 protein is CASSPATGIYNEQFF. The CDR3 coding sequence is TGTGCCAGCTCACCAGCGACAGGGATTTACAATGAGCAGTTCTTC.

CDR3 protein: CASSVDYGKGREQYF. The CDR3, as DNA: TGTGCCAGCAGCGTAGACTACGGGAAAGGGCGCGAGCAGTACTTC. This chain uses TRBV9 with TRBJ2-7; D possibly corresponds to TRBD2 (5 bases). Trimming pared 0 bases from V and 6 bases from J, leaving 16 bases between. Looked up from germline, CDR1 is SGDLS and CDR2 is YYNGEE. The CDR3 has 15 residues.